These 25 T cell receptor beta chains originate from one sample sequenced in a study of shared clonotypes between healthy human individuals. Using immunoSEQ multiplex PCR, the repertoire was profiled, and TCRdb retains in-frame clones only, with some absent. The sample has about 660,000 clones, roughly 70% seen once. The sample was memory CD4+ T cells sorted from blood. Indicated subset: CD45RA-negative fraction. These TCRs come from a woman in her 30s in good health.

Turning to this clone: The same CDR3 arises from other DNA sequences in this sample as well. The V call is TRBV28, the J call TRBJ1-2; D unclear. The CDR3 length is 12 residues. CDR1 and CDR2 (germline): MDHEN, SYDVKM. V was shortened by 1 base and J by 4 bases, with 4 bases between the two germline ends. In DNA form, the CDR3 reads TGTGCCAGCAGTTTATCTGGCTATGGCTACACCTTC. The encoded protein is CASSLSGYGYTF.

The V call is TRBV5-1, the J call TRBJ2-3; TRBD2 aligns across 10 bases. The trim removed 0 bases at V and 4 bases at J, leaving 5 bases unmatched. The germline V gene encodes CDR1 SGHRS and CDR2 YFSETQ. The CDR3 has 16 amino acids. CDR3 nucleotide sequence: TGCGCCAGCAGCTTGGGCAGCGGGAGGGCTGCAGATACGCAGTATTTT. Its translation: CASSLGSGRAADTQYF.

As concerns this clone: At the DNA level, this CDR3 is encoded by other sequences in the same sample as well. J is TRBJ2-3 and V is TRBV18, with D perhaps TRBD1 (5 bases). Germline values: CDR1 KGHSH, CDR2 LQKENI. The V end lost 2 bases, the J end lost 4 bases, and 7 bases lay between the germline ends. The CDR3 length is 13 residues. In nucleotides, the CDR3 is TGTGCCAGCTCACCAGTAGGGGCAGATACGCAGTATTTT. Encoded protein: CASSPVGADTQYF. The full variable domain, in which reference TRBV18 and TRBJ2-3 provide the parts outside the CDR3, is NAGVMQNPRHLVRRRGQEARLRCSPMKGHSHVYWYRQLPEEGLKFMVYLQKENIIDESGMPKERFSAEFPKEGPSILRIQQVVRGDSAAYFCASSPVGADTQYFGPGTRLTVL.

The chain combines TRBV6-4 with TRBJ2-5; D is possibly TRBD1 (5 bases). Looked up from germline, CDR1 is MRHNA and CDR2 is SNTAGT. V gave up 3 bases and J gave up 1 base, with 6 bases separating them. The CDR3 runs 13 residues. CDR3 sequence reads: CASSEQGQETQYF. CDR3 DNA sequence: TGTGCCAGCAGTGAGCAGGGCCAAGAGACCCAGTACTTC.

The V gene is TRBV5-5, the J gene TRBJ2-6; TRBD2 might be the D (5 bases). Germline V CDR1 and CDR2: SGHKS, YYEKEE (reference sequence). The CDR3 is 16 amino acids. Trimming removed 2 bases from V and 0 bases from J, with 9 bases in between. CDR3 coding DNA: TGTGCCAGCAGCTTTCGGGGTCACTCTGGGGCCAACGTCCTGACTTTC. Protein sequence: CASSFRGHSGANVLTF.

The chain has TRBV11-3 and TRBJ2-1; D may match TRBD1 or TRBD2 (5 bases each). The CDR3 has 14 residues. V gave up 7 bases and J gave up 0 bases, with 10 bases separating them. Germline values: CDR1 SGHNT, CDR2 YENEEA. CDR3 region: CASIEGSSYNEQFF. Written as DNA, the CDR3 is TGTGCCAGCATCGAGGGGAGCTCCTACAATGAGCAGTTCTTC. The full variable domain, completed using reference TRBV11-3 and TRBJ2-1, is EAGVVQSPRYKIIEKKQPVAFWCNPISGHNTLYWYLQNLGQGPELLIRYENEEAVDDSQLPKDRFSAERLKGVDSTLKIQPAELGDSAVYLCASIEGSSYNEQFFGPGTRLTVL.

The J gene is TRBJ2-2, the V gene TRBV19; the D is unclear. The CDR3 has 18 amino acids. V was clipped by 0 bases and J by 5 bases, with 19 bases between them. Germline CDR1 reads LNHDA; CDR2 reads SQIVND (reference sequence). This CDR3 is CASSIDIFPGSSTGELFF. Here the CDR3 DNA reads TGTGCCAGTAGTATAGATATATTCCCGGGCTCTAGTACCGGGGAGCTGTTTTTT.

The chain uses TRBV28 and TRBJ2-7, with D unclear. There are 12 residues in the CDR3. Germline lookup yields CDR1 MDHEN and CDR2 SYDVKM. Trimming cost V 10 bases and J 1 base, with 11 bases left between them. The CDR3 DNA reads as TGTGCCACCATTACAGCGTCCTACGAGCAGTACTTC. Its protein is CATITASYEQYF.

The chain is built from TRBV6-4 and TRBJ2-5, with unresolved D. The germline V and J ends were trimmed by 0 bases and 3 bases, with 8 bases remaining between them. From germline, CDR1 is MRHNA and CDR2 SNTAGT. The CDR3 extends over 14 amino acids. The CDR3 coding sequence is TGTGCCAGCAGTGACTCGAAGTCGGAAGAGACCCAGTACTTC. As protein: CASSDSKSEETQYF.

The rearrangement uses TRBV7-2 and TRBJ2-7, with 13 bases aligning to TRBD2. V shed 4 bases, J shed 4 bases, and the junction held 4 bases outside the gene matches. The CDR3 contains 15 residues. Germline CDR1 SGHTA, CDR2 FQGNSA. CDR3: CASSSRTSGRYEQYF. The CDR3 DNA follows: TGTGCCAGCAGCTCCCGGACTAGCGGGAGATACGAGCAGTACTTC.

As for this clone: This may come from a read error, since a much larger clone is one base off. J is TRBJ2-2 and V is TRBV6-1, with 7 nucleotides matching TRBD2. The CDR3 has 13 amino acids. J lost 1 base, V lost 8 bases, and 1 base had no gene match. The germline V gene encodes CDR1 MNHNS and CDR2 SASEGT. The CDR3 DNA reads as TGTGCCAGCTCTAGCGGGAACACCGGGGAGCTGTTTTTT. Translation gives CASSSGNTGELFF.

The rearrangement links TRBV2 to TRBJ2-1; TRBD1 matches at 10 bases. The V segment lost 5 bases and the J segment 13 bases; nucleotides outside the gene matches: 11. Germline CDR1 reads SNHLY; CDR2 reads FYNNEI. This CDR3 is built from 14 residues. The CDR3 here is CASSPDHRQGAQFF. The DNA of the CDR3 is TGTGCCAGCAGTCCGGATCATCGACAGGGGGCCCAGTTCTTC.

Worth noting for this clone: Other DNA sequences in the sample encode the same CDR3. The rearrangement uses TRBV5-1 and TRBJ2-1, with 7 bases that match TRBD2. CDR1 is SGHRS, CDR2 YFSETQ, per germline. The junction had 6 bases not matched to a gene; V was cut back by 2 bases and J by 4 bases. This CDR3 region has 15 residues. This CDR3 reads CASSLSSGSYNEQFF. The CDR3 bases are TGCGCCAGCAGCTTAAGTAGCGGGTCGTACAATGAGCAGTTCTTC.

Of note for this clone: The same CDR3 arises from other DNA sequences in this sample as well. The J gene is TRBJ2-1, the V gene TRBV5-1; D is unclear. V shed 3 bases and J shed 0 bases, with 10 bases lying between them. Germline V gene data show CDR1 as SGHRS and CDR2 as YFSETQ. The CDR3 totals 15 residues. As DNA, the CDR3 is TGCGCCAGCAGCTCTGACTTGAGCTCCTACAATGAGCAGTTCTTC. It specifies CASSSDLSSYNEQFF.

This chain uses TRBV30 with TRBJ1-5; D perhaps matches TRBD1 (6 bases). Trimming took 6 bases from V and 7 from J, leaving 13 bases between them. Germline V gene data show CDR1 as GTSNPN and CDR2 as SVGIG (reference sequence). The CDR3 sequence is 12 residues long. The CDR3: CACSEGEQPQHF. CDR3 sequence (DNA): TGTGCCTGTTCTGAGGGGGAGCAGCCCCAGCATTTT.

The V call is TRBV6-5, the J call TRBJ2-7; D might be TRBD2 (7 bases). CDR3 length: 16 residues. Germline V lookup: CDR1 MNHEY, CDR2 SVGAGI. V dropped 0 bases and J dropped 2 bases, with 14 bases sitting between them. Here the CDR3 DNA reads TGTGCCAGCAGTTACTCGGGGGGGGACAACCCCTACGAGCAGTACTTC. Protein: CASSYSGGDNPYEQYF.

The V call is TRBV7-2, the J call TRBJ2-1, with a weak D call TRBD2 (6 bases). Trimming pared 4 bases from V and 0 bases from J, leaving 13 bases between. Germline lookup yields CDR1 SGHTA and CDR2 FQGNSA. The CDR3 length is 16 residues. Here the CDR3 DNA reads TGTGCCAGCAGCTCCGGGGGAGCGAGCTCCTACAATGAGCAGTTCTTC. Translating gives CASSSGGASSYNEQFF. The full variable domain, its missing parts supplied by reference TRBV7-2 and TRBJ2-1, is GAGVSQSPSNKVTEKGKDVELRCDPISGHTALYWYRQSLGQGLEFLIYFQGNSAPDKSGLPSDRFSAERTGGSVSTLTIQRTQQEDSAVYLCASSSGGASSYNEQFFGPGTRLTVL.

The chain links TRBV19 to TRBJ1-5, with TRBD1 matching 8 bases. This CDR3 contains 15 residues. The germline V gene encodes CDR1 LNHDA and CDR2 SQIVND (reference sequence). The J segment lost 6 bases and the V segment lost 4 bases, leaving 8 bases of the junction unmatched. The CDR3 nucleotides are TGTGCCAGTAGTACCACAGGGGGTTTATCTCAGCCCCAGCATTTT. Translated, it gives CASSTTGGLSQPQHF.

DNA for the CDR3: TGTGCCAGCAGCGCCGTAGCGGGAGGGCCTTATGAGCAGTTCTTC. This gives the protein CASSAVAGGPYEQFF. This chain connects TRBV11-2 to TRBJ2-1, with TRBD2 identical over 11 bases. Germline lookup yields CDR1 SGHAT and CDR2 FQNNGV. This CDR3 has 15 residues. The V gene end was trimmed by 5 bases and the J gene end by 8 bases; junction bases not matched to a gene: 8.

The rearrangement links TRBV25-1 to TRBJ1-2; tentatively, D is TRBD1 (6 bases). Germline V gives CDR1 MGHDK, CDR2 SYGVNS. The CDR3 loop spans 12 amino acids. V was cut by 4 bases and J by 8 bases, with 11 bases left in between. The CDR3 nucleotides read TGTGCCAGCAGTGGCAACAGGGTCGGCTACACCTTC. Protein: CASSGNRVGYTF.

This clone was seen a single time. This may arise from a read error, as a much more abundant clone is one base away. The V and J genes are TRBV7-9 and TRBJ1-4, with 7 bases lining up with TRBD1. The CDR3 is 15 amino acids. CDR1 is SEHNR and CDR2 is FQNEAQ in the germline V gene (reference sequence). The V segment lost 5 bases and the J segment 0 bases; nucleotides outside the gene matches: 3. The CDR3 bases are TGTGCCAGCAGCGCCCAGGGGGCAACTAATGAAAAACTGTTTTTT. This encodes CASSAQGATNEKLFF.

This rearrangement joins TRBV5-1 to TRBJ1-3, with 7 bases aligning to TRBD1. V trimming: 6 bases; J trimming: 2 bases; junction bases outside the gene matches: 8. The germline gives CDR1 SGHRS, CDR2 YFSETQ. The CDR3 totals 15 residues. CDR3 coding DNA: TGCGCCAGCACCGATCTAGGGGGCACTGGAAACACCATATATTTT. Translated: CASTDLGGTGNTIYF.

The rearrangement joins TRBV7-9 to TRBJ2-7; a weak D match, TRBD1 (6 bases). V was clipped by 1 base and J by 4 bases, with 11 bases between them. This CDR3 has 14 amino acids. CDR1 and CDR2 from the germline V gene are SEHNR and FQNEAQ (reference sequence). The CDR3 nucleotides read TGTGCCAGCAGCTTAGGGCAGGGGATTTACGAGCAGTACTTC. It codes for CASSLGQGIYEQYF. Full variable domain (missing parts from reference TRBV7-9 and TRBJ2-7): DTGVSQNPRHKITKRGQNVTFRCDPISEHNRLYWYRQTLGQGPEFLTYFQNEAQLEKSRLLSDRFSAERPKGSFSTLEIQRTEQGDSAMYLCASSLGQGIYEQYFGPGTRLTVT.

The chain combines TRBV5-1 with TRBJ2-7, with 7 bases matching TRBD2. Germline CDR1 is SGHRS and CDR2 is YFSETQ. The CDR3 contains 17 residues. J lost 3 bases, V lost 0 bases, and 12 bases had no gene match. The CDR3 region is CASSLVGQRDFGYEQYF. CDR3 nucleotide sequence: TGCGCCAGCAGCTTGGTAGGCCAGCGGGATTTCGGCTACGAGCAGTACTTC.

V usage is TRBV10-3 and J usage is TRBJ1-1; D gene unclear. This CDR3 has 14 amino acids. The germline V gene encodes CDR1 ENHRY and CDR2 SYGVKD. The V end lost 6 bases, the J end lost 1 base, and 12 bases lay between the germline ends. CDR3: CAISQRKGNTEAFF. The CDR3 DNA reads as TGTGCCATCAGCCAGAGGAAAGGGAACACTGAAGCTTTCTTT.